A single sample gave rise to the 27 T cell receptor beta chains below, sequenced in a study of prognosis after radiotherapy for stage I lung cancer. With two-round multiplex PCR, TCR beta CDR3 sequences were amplified from genomic DNA. First-round PCR, the initial amplification, used primers specific to each TRBV and TRBJ gene. MiXCR, applied by TCRdb to the multiplex PCR reads, yields one record per CDR3 protein. The profile shows 30,000 to 35,000 distinct CDR3 sequences, 48% of them singletons. Sequences were derived from PBMCs, sampled before or after stereotactic body radiation therapy (not recorded which). The receptors were gathered from a donor over 45 with non-small cell lung cancer.

Many counts were recorded for this clonotype. The chain is built from TRBV28 and TRBJ2-7; the match to TRBD2 covers 7 bases. Looked up from germline, CDR1 is MDHEN and CDR2 is SYDVKM. The ends lost 7 bases at V and 5 bases at J; junction bases unmatched: 5. The CDR3 runs to 12 residues. CDR3: CASMGGLDEQYF. The CDR3 nucleotides are TGTGCCAGCATGGGGGGGTTGGACGAGCAGTACTTC.

In the case of this clonotype: One end of the junction does not line up with germline, which may come from a read error. The chain carries TRBV5-1 and TRBJ2-2; 10 bases line up with TRBD2. Germline V gene lookup returns CDR1 SGHRS and CDR2 YFSETQ. This CDR3 comprises 15 residues. The CDR3 nucleotides are TGCGCCAGCAGTTCGCTAGCGGGGGACACCGTGGAGCTGTTTTTT. Its translation is CASSSLAGDTVELFF.

This clonotype showed up many times. The chain has TRBV18 and TRBJ1-2; TRBD1 aligns across 10 bases. This CDR3 spans 15 amino acids. The germline CDR1 and CDR2 sequences are KGHSH and LQKENI. The trim removed 2 bases at V and 8 bases at J, leaving 8 bases unmatched. The CDR3 coding sequence is TGTGCCAGCTCACCAACACGAGGGACAGGGGAAGGCTACACCTTC. Amino acid sequence: CASSPTRGTGEGYTF.

This clonotype was detected ten times or more. This chain connects TRBV19 to TRBJ2-1, with TRBD2 matching 8 bases. This CDR3 has 15 amino acids. Germline V CDR1 and CDR2: LNHDA, SQIVND (reference sequence). Germline trimming cut 4 bases from V and 8 bases from J; bases unmatched to any gene: 10. The CDR3 loop reads CASSTRDGRGDEQFF. CDR3 nucleotides: TGTGCCAGTAGTACTAGGGACGGGAGGGGGGATGAGCAGTTCTTC.

The chain employs TRBV14 and TRBJ1-5; D is perhaps TRBD1 (5 bases). V gave up 5 bases and J gave up 11 bases, with 13 bases separating them. CDR3 length: 12 amino acids. Germline V lookup: CDR1 SGHDN, CDR2 FVKESK. As DNA, the CDR3 is TGTGCCAGCAGCTACGTCGGGGGGGCCCAGCATTTT. Protein sequence: CASSYVGGAQHF.

This clonotype showed up many times. This chain links TRBV12-3 or TRBV12-4 with TRBJ2-1, with 14 bases aligning to TRBD2. Trimming took 7 bases from V and 6 from J; bases not matched to a gene: 5. The CDR3 is 15 residues long. CDR3 residues: CASTETSGRGNEQFF. CDR3 DNA: TGTGCCAGCACCGAGACTAGCGGGAGGGGCAATGAGCAGTTCTTC.

The chain recombines TRBV12-3 or TRBV12-4 with TRBJ1-2; no definite D call. This CDR3 spans 11 amino acids. Between the trimmed V and J ends, which lost 1 base and 8 bases, there was a span of 5 bases. As DNA, the CDR3 is TGTGCCAGCAGTTTAGGGTCAGGCTACACCTTC. Encoded protein: CASSLGSGYTF.

The rearrangement joins TRBV20-1 to TRBJ2-7; the D is unclear. The germline V gene has CDR1 DFQATT and CDR2 SNEGSKA (reference sequence). Trimming shortened V by 2 bases and J by 10 bases, and 24 bases separated the two germline ends. The CDR3 totals 15 residues. For the CDR3, the DNA is TGCAGTGCTAGATCTGGAGATCCGACTCTGGCCGACCAGTACTTC. This encodes CSARSGDPTLADQYF.

This sequence joins TRBV30 and TRBJ2-5; D gene uncertain. This CDR3 has 12 residues. Deletions cut 2 bases from V and 7 bases from J, with 11 bases between. CDR1 and CDR2 (germline): GTSNPN, SVGIG (reference sequence). The chain's CDR3 is CAWSSVGMTQYF. In nucleotides, the CDR3 is TGTGCCTGGAGTTCAGTGGGGATGACCCAGTACTTC.

The gene calls are TRBV15 and TRBJ2-7; no firm D call. V lost 0 bases to trimming and J lost 8 bases, with 14 bases between them. The CDR3 spans 14 residues. The V gene's germline CDR1 is LNHNV and CDR2 YYDKDF (reference sequence). CDR3 bases: TGTGCCACCAGCAGAGATCTGGCGAGACACCAGCAGTACTTC. Translated: CATSRDLARHQQYF.

This clonotype was counted many times. The chain combines TRBV7-2 with TRBJ1-5, with a tentative D call TRBD1 (6 bases). The V gene lost 8 bases and the J gene lost 6 bases, with 17 bases spanning the gap. This CDR3 comprises 14 residues. CDR1 and CDR2 (germline): SGHTA, FQGNSA. The CDR3 loop reads CASATGIWGQPQHF. The CDR3 DNA sequence: TGTGCCAGCGCAACAGGGATATGGGGTCAGCCCCAGCATTTT.

This clonotype was counted at least ten times. The chain uses TRBV4-1 and TRBJ2-2, with D possibly matching TRBD1 (7 bases). Trimming removed 3 bases at V and 4 bases at J, with 15 bases between. Germline loops: CDR1 MGHRA, CDR2 YSYEKL. The CDR3 has 16 amino acids. CDR3 DNA sequence: TGCGCCAGCAGCCAGGAGGGGGCGCCGGGCACCGGGGAGCTGTTTTTT. It codes for CASSQEGAPGTGELFF.

The V call is TRBV6-1, the J call TRBJ1-2; weak D call: TRBD1 (6 bases). The germline V gene has CDR1 MNHNS and CDR2 SASEGT. The germline V and J ends were trimmed by 6 bases and 1 base, with 21 bases remaining between them. This CDR3 comprises 17 residues. The CDR3 coding sequence is TGTGCCAGCAGGGAAACTACCGCCGGGACACTTAACTATGGCTACACCTTC. Its protein is CASRETTAGTLNYGYTF.

As for this clonotype: An end of the junction differs from the germline gene, which may be a read error. The CDR3 nucleotides read TGTGCCAGTAGTATCAAAGGGACGAATCAGACCCAGCATTTT. It specifies CASSIKGTNQTQHF. The chain uses TRBV19 and TRBJ1-5; tentative D call: TRBD1 (5 bases). CDR1 is LNHDA and CDR2 is SQIVND in the germline V gene (reference sequence). There are 14 residues in the CDR3.

This clonotype was counted many times. V is TRBV27 and J is TRBJ2-7, with D perhaps assigned TRBD1 or TRBD2 (5 bases each). With 4 bases removed from V and 2 bases from J, the gap between germline ends came to 15 bases. The CDR3 runs to 15 residues. CDR1 MNHEY and CDR2 SMNVEV come from the germline V gene (reference sequence). The CDR3 sequence is CASSSGRRKPYEQYF. CDR3 nucleotide sequence: TGTGCCAGCAGTTCGGGGCGACGCAAACCCTACGAGCAGTACTTC.

This clonotype was recorded many times. The chain couples TRBV3-1 to TRBJ2-5; D ambiguous. Trimming took 1 base from V and 1 from J, leaving 7 bases between them. CDR1 and CDR2 from the germline V gene are LGHDT and YNNKEL (reference sequence). The CDR3 is made up of 14 amino acids. DNA of the CDR3: TGTGCCAGCAGCCAAGGGGATTTCCAAGAGACCCAGTACTTC. Protein product: CASSQGDFQETQYF.

This clonotype appeared once. A read error likely explains this, since a far larger clone differs by one base. The CDR3 protein is CASIPAQGKIDTQYF. The CDR3 DNA sequence: TGTGCCAGCATCCCCGCGCAGGGGAAAATAGATACGCAGTATTTT. This chain joins TRBV6-1 and TRBJ2-3, with a weak D call TRBD1 (6 bases). This CDR3 has 15 amino acids. Germline lookup yields CDR1 MNHNS and CDR2 SASEGT. V gave up 7 bases and J gave up 5 bases, with 19 bases separating them.

Points on this clonotype: Germline and junction disagree at one end, which may indicate a read error. The chain joins TRBV6-1 to TRBJ2-2; tentatively, D is TRBD1 or TRBD2 (5 bases each). CDR3 length equals 14 residues. Looked up from germline, CDR1 is MNHNS and CDR2 is SASEGT. The CDR3 nucleotides are TGTACCAGCAGTGACGGGACGGACACCGGGGAGCTGTTTTTT. Its protein product is CTSSDGTDTGELFF.

At least ten counts were recorded for this clonotype. The junction does not match germline at one end; this may be a read error. The chain carries TRBV5-8 and TRBJ2-3, with 8 bases that match TRBD1. Germline-derived CDR1 and CDR2 are SGHTS and YDEGEE. The CDR3 consists of 14 residues. Here the CDR3 reads CASRLDRGTDTQYF. The CDR3 DNA reads as TGTGCCAGCAGGTTGGACAGGGGCACAGATACGCAGTATTTT.

CDR3 in amino acids: CASSARRGVGLERELFF. In DNA, the CDR3 is TGTGCCAGCAGCGCACGTCGGGGAGTCGGTTTGGAAAGGGAGCTGTTTTTT. The genes are TRBV7-8 and TRBJ2-2; TRBD2 is a possible D gene (5 bases). Germline V gives CDR1 SGHVS, CDR2 FQNEAQ. V lost 5 bases and J lost 9, with 25 bases in between. CDR3 length: 17 amino acids.

Of note for this clonotype: With a far larger clone one base away, a read error is the likely cause. The genes are TRBV6-2 or TRBV6-3 and TRBJ1-1; maybe TRBD1 (5 bases). Trimming took off 10 bases at V and 1 base at J, with 19 bases between the two ends. This CDR3 is built from 15 residues. Germline CDR1 is MNHEY and CDR2 is SVGEGT. The CDR3 coding sequence is TGTGCCATCAAGAAGGGGCGCGGAACGAACACTGAAGCTTTCTTT. Protein: CAIKKGRGTNTEAFF.

This clonotype occurred once. The V call is TRBV19, the J call TRBJ2-3; perhaps TRBD1 as D (5 bases). Trimming took off 2 bases at V and 1 base at J, with 7 bases between the two ends. Germline V CDR1 and CDR2: LNHDA, SQIVND (reference sequence). The CDR3 is 14 residues long. CDR3 loop: CASSIQGRTDTQYF. In DNA form, the CDR3 reads TGTGCCAGTAGTATACAGGGTCGCACAGATACGCAGTATTTT.

Concerning this clonotype itself: Its ends do not fully match the called genes, so a read error is possible. The V and J genes are TRBV27 and TRBJ2-7; no reliable D call. CDR1 and CDR2 from the germline V gene are MNHEY and SMNVEV (reference sequence). This CDR3 has 13 residues. The chain's CDR3 is CASRLNMFNDQYF. CDR3 DNA: TGTGCCAGCAGACTCAATATGTTCAACGATCAGTACTTC.

In its sample, this clonotype was seen many times. The rearrangement uses TRBV14 and TRBJ1-2, with D maybe TRBD1 (6 bases). V lost 2 bases and J 4 bases, leaving 11 bases between the germline ends. The CDR3 runs 14 residues. The germline V gene has CDR1 SGHDN and CDR2 FVKESK. CDR3 nucleotide sequence: TGTGCCAGCAGCCAACGGGGGGCCTCCTATGGCTACACCTTC. Translated, it gives CASSQRGASYGYTF.

On this clonotype itself: A read error may produce the germline difference seen at one junction end. This chain uses TRBV6-5 with TRBJ2-7; 8 bases align to TRBD2. Germline CDR1 reads MNHEY; CDR2 reads SVGAGI. The CDR3 loop spans 15 amino acids. The CDR3 DNA sequence: TGTGCCAGCATTTACACAGCGGGAGTGATCTACGAGCAGTACTTC. Its protein product is CASIYTAGVIYEQYF.

This clonotype is labeled medium-sized. CDR3 nucleotide sequence: TGTGCCAGCAGGCCCGACAGGCCCGGCTACACCTTC. Translated, it gives CASRPDRPGYTF. The chain couples TRBV12-3 or TRBV12-4 to TRBJ1-2; D possibly corresponds to TRBD1 (6 bases). This CDR3 spans 12 amino acids. Trimming left V 6 bases short and J 8 bases short, with 13 bases between.

In the case of this clonotype: This may be a read error, as it is one base from a much larger clone. This chain joins TRBV20-1 and TRBJ2-7; 9 nucleotides agree with TRBD2. There are 16 residues in the CDR3. Germline V gene data show CDR1 as DFQATT and CDR2 as SNEGSKA (reference sequence). CDR3 region: CSATAYRLAASYEQHF. The CDR3 bases are TGCAGTGCTACAGCATATCGACTAGCGGCCTCCTACGAGCAGCACTTC.